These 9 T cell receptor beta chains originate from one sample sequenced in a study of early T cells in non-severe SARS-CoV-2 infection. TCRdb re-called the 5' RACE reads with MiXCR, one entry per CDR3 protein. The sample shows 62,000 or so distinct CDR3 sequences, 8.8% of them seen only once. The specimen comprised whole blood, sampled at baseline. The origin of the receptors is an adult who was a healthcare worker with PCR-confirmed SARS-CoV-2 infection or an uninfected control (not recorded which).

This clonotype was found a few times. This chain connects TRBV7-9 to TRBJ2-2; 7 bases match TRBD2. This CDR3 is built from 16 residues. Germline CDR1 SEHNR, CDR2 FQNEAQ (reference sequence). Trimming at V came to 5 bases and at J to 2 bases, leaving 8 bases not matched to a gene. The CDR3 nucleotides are TGTGCCAGCAGCCCTGGGACTACCGGAAACACCGGGGAGCTGTTTTTT. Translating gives CASSPGTTGNTGELFF.

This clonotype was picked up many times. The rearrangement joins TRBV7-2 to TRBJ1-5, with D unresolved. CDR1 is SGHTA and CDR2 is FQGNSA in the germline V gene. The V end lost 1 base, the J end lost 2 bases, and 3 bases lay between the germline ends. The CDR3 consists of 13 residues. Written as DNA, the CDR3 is TGTGCCAGCAGCTTAGTCGGCAATCAGCCCCAGCATTTT. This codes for CASSLVGNQPQHF.

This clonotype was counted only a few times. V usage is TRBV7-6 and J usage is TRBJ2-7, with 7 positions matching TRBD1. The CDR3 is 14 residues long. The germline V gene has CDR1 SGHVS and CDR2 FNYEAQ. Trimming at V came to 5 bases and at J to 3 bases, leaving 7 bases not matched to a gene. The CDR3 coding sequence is TGTGCCAGCAGCACGGACAGGACCAGCTACGAGCAGTACTTC. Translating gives CASSTDRTSYEQYF.

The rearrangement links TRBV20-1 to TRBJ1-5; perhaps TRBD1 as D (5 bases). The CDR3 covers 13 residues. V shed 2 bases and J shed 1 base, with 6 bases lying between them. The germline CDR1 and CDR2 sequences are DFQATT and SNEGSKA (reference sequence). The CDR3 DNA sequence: TGCAGTGCTAGACAGGGAAGCAATCAGCCCCAGCATTTT. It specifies CSARQGSNQPQHF.

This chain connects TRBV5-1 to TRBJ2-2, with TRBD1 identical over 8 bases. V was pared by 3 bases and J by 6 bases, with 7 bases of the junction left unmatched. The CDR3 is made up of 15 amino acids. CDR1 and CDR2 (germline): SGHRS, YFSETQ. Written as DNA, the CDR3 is TGCGCCAGCAGCTCCAGGGGGCTGAAAGCCGGGGAGCTGTTTTTT. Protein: CASSSRGLKAGELFF.

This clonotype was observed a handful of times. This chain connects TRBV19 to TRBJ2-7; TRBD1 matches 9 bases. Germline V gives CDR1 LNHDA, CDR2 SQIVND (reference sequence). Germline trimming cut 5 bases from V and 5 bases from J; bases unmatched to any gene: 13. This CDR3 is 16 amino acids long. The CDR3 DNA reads TGTGCCAGTAGTCCCACCTTCAACAGGGGGCAGGACGAGCAGTACTTC. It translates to CASSPTFNRGQDEQYF.

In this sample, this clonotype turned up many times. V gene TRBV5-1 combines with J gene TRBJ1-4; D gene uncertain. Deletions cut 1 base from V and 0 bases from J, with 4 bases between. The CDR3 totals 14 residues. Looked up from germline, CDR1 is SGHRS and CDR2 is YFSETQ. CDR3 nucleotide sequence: TGCGCCAGCAGCTTGACAGCAACTAATGAAAAACTGTTTTTT. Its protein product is CASSLTATNEKLFF.

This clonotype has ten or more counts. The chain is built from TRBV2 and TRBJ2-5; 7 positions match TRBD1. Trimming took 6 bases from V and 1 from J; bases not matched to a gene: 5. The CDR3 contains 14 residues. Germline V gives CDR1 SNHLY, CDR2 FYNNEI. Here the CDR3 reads CASRVDRAQETQYF. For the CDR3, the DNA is TGTGCCAGCAGGGTCGACAGGGCCCAAGAGACCCAGTACTTC.

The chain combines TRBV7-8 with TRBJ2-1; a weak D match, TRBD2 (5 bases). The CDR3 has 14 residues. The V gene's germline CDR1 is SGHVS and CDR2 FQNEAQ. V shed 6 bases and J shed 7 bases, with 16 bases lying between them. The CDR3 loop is CASSISEGWNEQFF. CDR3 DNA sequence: TGTGCCAGCAGTATATCCGAGGGATGGAATGAGCAGTTCTTC.